The 5 T cell receptor beta chains below all came from one sample that was sequenced in a study of early T cells in non-severe SARS-CoV-2 infection (dated by TCRdb to the early 2020s). Library construction relied on 5' RACE. The sample was run on a NextSeq 500. Clones were called with MiXCR by TCRdb after fastp trimmed the public reads at Q25, and only in-frame beta chains were retained. Under each unique CDR3 protein, matching rows form one entry showing the most common genes and DNA. For this sample the table gives more than 55,000 distinct CDR3 sequences, of which under 15% were detected only once. Roughly 4.6% of the sample goes to the ten largest clones. Sequenced material: whole blood. Every receptor here comes from an adult who was a healthcare worker with PCR-confirmed SARS-CoV-2 infection or an uninfected control (not recorded which).

This clonotype was counted only a few times. The rearrangement links TRBV24-1 to TRBJ2-1; 8 positions match TRBD1. V was pared by 12 bases and J by 6 bases, with 9 bases of the junction left unmatched. Germline CDR1 KGHDR, CDR2 SFDVKD. The CDR3 totals 13 residues. The CDR3 DNA sequence: TGTGCCTCGGAACGGCAGGGGGCCAATGAGCAGTTCTTC. This encodes CASERQGANEQFF.

This clonotype was seen ten or more times. The V call is TRBV30, the J call TRBJ2-5, with 12 positions matching TRBD2. CDR1 is GTSNPN, CDR2 SVGIG, per germline (reference sequence). This CDR3 contains 12 residues. Losses at the gene ends were 1 base for V and 9 bases for J; bases not matched to a gene: 0. The CDR3 DNA follows: TGTGCCTGGAGTGCTAGCGGGGGGGCCCAGTACTTC. Encoded protein: CAWSASGGAQYF.

This clonotype has ten or more counts. The chain has TRBV12-3 or TRBV12-4 and TRBJ2-1; D is unclear. V lost 5 bases to trimming and J lost 0 bases, with 8 bases between them. This CDR3 is built from 14 residues. CDR3 sequence (DNA): TGTGCCAGCAGTCCGGCTAGCTCCTACAATGAGCAGTTCTTC. Its protein product is CASSPASSYNEQFF.

The chain employs TRBV6-2 or TRBV6-3 and TRBJ1-2; the D is unclear. V was trimmed by 7 bases and J by 5 bases, leaving 11 bases between them. There are 12 residues in the CDR3. Germline V gene sequence: CDR1 MNHEY, CDR2 SVGEGT. CDR3 sequence: CASTDAGYGYTF. CDR3 DNA sequence: TGTGCCAGCACTGATGCGGGTTATGGCTACACCTTC.

The chain uses TRBV20-1 and TRBJ1-2; 10 nucleotides line up with TRBD1. The germline CDR1 and CDR2 sequences are DFQATT and SNEGSKA (reference sequence). This CDR3 has 11 residues. V lost 3 bases and J lost 8; bases outside the gene matches: 0. The CDR3 sequence is CSARTGGGYTF. In DNA form, the CDR3 reads TGCAGTGCTAGGACAGGGGGCGGCTACACCTTC.